Sequencing of this T cell receptor beta chain was carried out in a study of long-term antiretroviral therapy in people with HIV. Whole-study results and caveats: Diversity increased after ART yet remained lower than in transplant donor controls.

This was the immunoSEQ v3.0 assay at survey level. Sequenced by immunoSEQ multiplex PCR; TCRdb stores in-frame clones only, minus some. This repertoire shows about 17,000 clones, less than 85% found once; its top ten account for 8%. As to this clone: The antigen is undetermined.

Germline CDR1 and CDR2: MDHEN and SYDVKM. The junction had 12 bases not matched to a gene; V was cut back by 6 bases and J by 1 base. The CDR3 has 17 residues. Per individual, the PBMC samples numbered at least one pre-ART and at least two post-ART. V gene TRBV28 combines with J gene TRBJ1-3, with 7 bases identical to TRBD1. This clonotype was sampled from a man aged 25-45 years with HIV. Sample: unsorted PBMCs, taken at the start of antiretroviral therapy. CDR3 region: CASSQGGTGASGNTIYF. CDR3 sequence (DNA): TGTGCCAGCAGCCAGGGTGGCACAGGGGCGTCTGGAAACACCATATATTTT.